These 28 T cell receptor beta chains were all obtained from the same sample, sequenced in a study of blood T cell repertoires in COVID-19. The protocol was immunoSEQ multiplex PCR, while the TCRdb copy is restricted to in-frame clones and leaves out a portion. The sample includes about 260,000 clones, about 84% of them seen just once. The sequencing input was PBMCs or T cells enriched from blood (not recorded which). These receptors all stem from a woman between 45 and 60 years old who had recovered from COVID-19.

A few counts support this clone. V usage is TRBV6-1 and J usage is TRBJ2-4; 7 nucleotides agree with TRBD1. Germline V gene data show CDR1 as MNHNS and CDR2 as SASEGT. CDR3 length: 14 amino acids. The V gene end was trimmed by 3 bases and the J gene end by 8 bases; junction bases not matched to a gene: 7. Here the CDR3 DNA reads TGTGCCAGCAGTGACGGGACAGCATGGGACATTCAGTACTTC. This codes for CASSDGTAWDIQYF.

This chain connects TRBV11-3 to TRBJ1-1; perhaps TRBD1 as D (5 bases). CDR3 length: 14 amino acids. With 3 bases removed from V and 2 bases from J, the gap between germline ends came to 10 bases. CDR1 and CDR2 from the germline V gene are SGHNT and YENEEA. The CDR3: CASSFAQGNTEAFF. In nucleotides, the CDR3 is TGTGCCAGCAGCTTTGCGCAGGGTAACACTGAAGCTTTCTTT.

With respect to this clone: A read error may explain this, as a much larger clone is one base away. V is TRBV29-1 and J is TRBJ1-2, with 8 positions matching TRBD1. CDR3 length equals 14 residues. J gave up 2 bases and V 7 bases, and 9 bases lay outside the gene matches. Looked up from germline, CDR1 is SQVTM and CDR2 is ANQGSEA. The CDR3 coding sequence is TGCAGCGCCGCCGGGGACAGGAGAAACTATGGCTACACCTTC. It yields the protein CSAAGDRRNYGYTF.

The CDR3 loop reads CASSYQGQIYGYTF. Written as DNA, the CDR3 is TGTGCCAGCAGTTACCAGGGACAGATCTATGGCTACACCTTC. This sequence joins TRBV6-5 and TRBJ1-2, with 7 nucleotides matching TRBD1. Germline V CDR1 and CDR2: MNHEY, SVGAGI. J lost 4 bases, V lost 2 bases, and 4 bases had no gene match. This CDR3 is 14 amino acids long.

CDR3 DNA: TGTGCTAGTGGTCTAGGGACAGCACTTAATGAAAAACTGTTTTTT. This encodes CASGLGTALNEKLFF. This chain joins TRBV12-5 and TRBJ1-4, with TRBD1 identical over 7 bases. Germline CDR1 reads LGHNT; CDR2 reads FRNRAP. The CDR3 is 15 amino acids. The ends lost 5 bases at V and 4 bases at J; junction bases unmatched: 7.

This clone was detected a few times. In DNA, the CDR3 is TGTGCCAGCAGCTTCGGAACCGGGACTAGCGTCTCCTACAATGAGCAGTTCTTC. Translation gives CASSFGTGTSVSYNEQFF. The V call is TRBV7-8, the J call TRBJ2-1, with TRBD2 matching 10 bases. The germline gives CDR1 SGHVS, CDR2 FQNEAQ. V dropped 3 bases and J dropped 0; count of bases not matched to a gene: 8. The CDR3 has 18 residues.

This chain uses TRBV3-1 (or the pseudogene TRBV3-2) with TRBJ2-7; D gene unclear. Trimming cost V 4 bases and J 2 bases, with 9 bases left between them. Germline V gene sequence: CDR1 LGHDT, CDR2 YNNKEL (reference sequence). The CDR3 contains 13 residues. In DNA form, the CDR3 reads TGTGCCAGCAGCCTCATGGGCACCTACGAGCAGTACTTC. Translating gives CASSLMGTYEQYF.

The rearrangement uses TRBV27 and TRBJ1-2; 8 nucleotides agree with TRBD1. Trimming took 5 bases from V and 8 from J; bases not matched to a gene: 13. The CDR3 runs to 15 residues. Germline lookup yields CDR1 MNHEY and CDR2 SMNVEV (reference sequence). This CDR3 is CASSGTGVPSRGYTF. In DNA form, the CDR3 reads TGTGCCAGCAGTGGGACAGGAGTCCCCTCAAGAGGCTACACCTTC.

The chain combines TRBV15 with TRBJ1-5; the match to TRBD1 covers 9 bases. V lost 5 bases, J lost 0 bases, and 11 bases stayed unmatched. Germline assignment: CDR1 LNHNV and CDR2 YYDKDF (reference sequence). The CDR3 sequence is 18 residues long. The CDR3 reads CATSYRTGDLYSNQPQHF. The DNA for the CDR3 is TGTGCCACCAGCTATCGGACAGGGGACCTCTATAGCAATCAGCCCCAGCATTTT.

This sequence joins TRBV29-1 and TRBJ2-3, with D maybe TRBD1 (6 bases). The germline V and J ends were trimmed by 3 bases and 0 bases, with 28 bases remaining between them. Per the germline V gene, CDR1 is SQVTM and CDR2 is ANQGSEA. CDR3 size: 20 residues. CDR3 amino acids: CSVDPGQGRGRTTSTDTQYF. CDR3 DNA: TGCAGCGTTGACCCCGGCCAAGGCAGGGGACGGACAACTAGCACAGATACGCAGTATTTT.

The chain joins TRBV2 to TRBJ1-2; 7 bases map to TRBD1. The germline CDR1 and CDR2 sequences are SNHLY and FYNNEI. The V gene end was trimmed by 8 bases and the J gene end by 4 bases; junction bases not matched to a gene: 10. The CDR3 has 14 residues. The CDR3 bases are TGTGCCAGCCCCACCTGGGCAGGGGGCTATGGCTACACCTTC. Its translation is CASPTWAGGYGYTF. Full variable domain (rest looked up from reference TRBV2 and TRBJ1-2): EPEVTQTPSHQVTQMGQEVILRCVPISNHLYFYWYRQILGQKVEFLVSFYNNEISEKSEIFDDQFSVERPDGSNFTLKIRSTKLEDSAMYFCASPTWAGGYGYTFGSGTRLTVV.

The gene calls are TRBV18 and TRBJ1-2; 7 bases align to TRBD1. V trimming: 3 bases; J trimming: 7 bases; junction bases outside the gene matches: 11. CDR1 and CDR2 from the germline V gene are KGHSH and LQKENI. The CDR3 runs 15 residues. The CDR3 sequence: CASSPSDRPSGGYTF. In DNA, the CDR3 is TGTGCCAGCTCACCTTCGGACAGGCCCTCGGGTGGCTACACCTTC.

The V gene is TRBV11-2, the J gene TRBJ2-1; unclear D gene. The CDR3 has 16 amino acids. Germline CDR1 is SGHAT and CDR2 is FQNNGV. Trimming removed 2 bases at V and 0 bases at J, with 11 bases between. CDR3 nucleotides: TGTGCCAGCAGCTTAAGCACCTTCCTCTCCTACAATGAGCAGTTCTTC. Translating gives CASSLSTFLSYNEQFF.

J is TRBJ1-2 and V is TRBV7-2, with TRBD1 as a possible D gene (6 bases). This CDR3 has 14 amino acids. V was pared by 5 bases and J by 4 bases, with 14 bases between. CDR1 is SGHTA and CDR2 is FQGNSA in the germline V gene. The CDR3 DNA sequence: TGTGCCAGCAGCCCTCAACGAGGGGGCTATGGCTACACCTTC. It is translated as CASSPQRGGYGYTF. Full variable domain (outside the CDR3, taken from reference TRBV7-2 and TRBJ1-2): GAGVSQSPSNKVTEKGKDVELRCDPISGHTALYWYRQSLGQGLEFLIYFQGNSAPDKSGLPSDRFSAERTGGSVSTLTIQRTQQEDSAVYLCASSPQRGGYGYTFGSGTRLTVV.

The chain employs TRBV28 and TRBJ1-1; weak D call: TRBD1 (6 bases). Germline lookup yields CDR1 MDHEN and CDR2 SYDVKM. The V and J ends lost 6 bases and 10 bases respectively, with 21 bases between them. The CDR3 runs 14 residues. Written as DNA, the CDR3 is TGTGCCAGCAGCAATTACCCGAGAAGGGGGGGAGCTTTCTTT. It encodes CASSNYPRRGGAFF.

The V call is TRBV6-1, the J call TRBJ2-7, with 8 nucleotides matching TRBD1. The V and J ends lost 1 base and 5 bases, in that order; junction bases with no gene match: 7. This CDR3 is 15 amino acids long. The germline V gene encodes CDR1 MNHNS and CDR2 SASEGT. CDR3 region: CASSEGGTGKDEQYF. In DNA form, the CDR3 reads TGTGCCAGCAGTGAAGGTGGGACAGGCAAGGACGAGCAGTACTTC.

V is TRBV11-3 and J is TRBJ2-2, with 9 bases matching TRBD2. Losses at the gene ends were 2 bases for V and 4 bases for J; bases not matched to a gene: 2. The CDR3 contains 15 residues. Germline CDR1 SGHNT, CDR2 YENEEA. CDR3 sequence (DNA): TGTGCCAGCAGCTTAAGCGGGGGGTTCACCGGGGAGCTGTTTTTT. It specifies CASSLSGGFTGELFF.

The V and J genes are TRBV5-5 and TRBJ2-7, with 11 bases that match TRBD1. V gave up 2 bases and J gave up 6 bases; unmatched junction bases: 7. Looked up from germline, CDR1 is SGHKS and CDR2 is YYEKEE (reference sequence). The CDR3 has 15 residues. CDR3 sequence (DNA): TGTGCCAGCAGCTTTGGGGGGACAGGGGGGGCCGAGCAGTACTTC. Translation gives CASSFGGTGGAEQYF.

The chain combines TRBV28 with TRBJ1-3; D not certain. CDR3 size: 15 residues. V lost 5 bases and J lost 5, with 16 bases in between. In germline, CDR1 is MDHEN, CDR2 SYDVKM. CDR3 in amino acids: CASSLNRVRRNTIYF. Here the CDR3 DNA reads TGTGCCAGCAGTCTTAATCGGGTTAGGAGAAACACCATATATTTT.

The V and J genes are TRBV11-3 and TRBJ1-2; TRBD1 matches 7 bases. V shed 5 bases, J shed 11 bases, and the junction held 14 bases outside the gene matches. Germline V lookup: CDR1 SGHNT, CDR2 YENEEA. The CDR3 consists of 14 residues. The CDR3 DNA is TGTGCCAGCAGCGCCCGGGACAGCTCCCCCTATTACACCTTC. Its translation: CASSARDSSPYYTF. Variable domain in full (rest from reference TRBV11-3 and TRBJ1-2): EAGVVQSPRYKIIEKKQPVAFWCNPISGHNTLYWYLQNLGQGPELLIRYENEEAVDDSQLPKDRFSAERLKGVDSTLKIQPAELGDSAVYLCASSARDSSPYYTFGSGTRLTVV.

The chain combines TRBV18 with TRBJ2-1; TRBD1 is a possible D gene (5 bases). Germline V CDR1 and CDR2: KGHSH, LQKENI. Between the trimmed V and J ends, which lost 8 bases and 7 bases, there was a span of 24 bases. This CDR3 region has 16 residues. CDR3 sequence (DNA): TGTGCCAGCGCGGACCCAGGGCTTCGAAGCTTGAATGAGCAGTTCTTC. This sequence encodes CASADPGLRSLNEQFF.

V is TRBV3-1 (or the pseudogene TRBV3-2) and J is TRBJ2-2; 11 nucleotides agree with TRBD2. Germline-derived CDR1 and CDR2 are LGHDT and YNNKEL (reference sequence). Trimming at V came to 0 bases and at J to 4 bases, leaving 10 bases not matched to a gene. The CDR3 runs 19 residues. The CDR3 sequence: CASSQDVRVAGGSTGELFF. The CDR3 coding sequence is TGTGCCAGCAGCCAAGATGTCAGGGTAGCGGGAGGGTCCACCGGGGAGCTGTTTTTT.

V and J are TRBV7-3 and TRBJ2-5; TRBD2 matches at 11 bases. This CDR3 contains 18 residues. V gave up 5 bases and J gave up 4 bases; unmatched junction bases: 15. Per the germline V gene, CDR1 is SGHTA and CDR2 is FQGTGA. The CDR3 loop reads CASSPGTSLAGGPETQYF. The CDR3 region has the DNA TGTGCCAGCAGCCCTGGGACATCCCTAGCGGGAGGTCCAGAGACCCAGTACTTC. Supplemented by reference TRBV7-3 and TRBJ2-5, the full variable domain reads GAGVSQTPSNKVTEKGKYVELRCDPISGHTALYWYRQSLGQGPEFLIYFQGTGAADDSGLPNDRFFAVRPEGSVSTLKIQRTERGDSAVYLCASSPGTSLAGGPETQYFGPGTRLLVL.

V gene TRBV4-3 combines with J gene TRBJ2-2; 7 nucleotides line up with TRBD2. There are 16 residues in the CDR3. In germline, CDR1 is LGHNA, CDR2 YSLEER. Trimming cost V 1 base and J 2 bases; bases outside gene matches: 4. In nucleotides, the CDR3 is TGCGCCAGCAGCCAAGGGCGGGAGCGAAACACCGGGGAGCTGTTTTTT. Translated: CASSQGRERNTGELFF.

This chain joins TRBV27 and TRBJ1-5; D unclear. The germline CDR1 and CDR2 sequences are MNHEY and SMNVEV (reference sequence). Trimming removed 3 bases from V and 7 bases from J, with 7 bases in between. CDR3 length equals 12 residues. The CDR3 DNA is TGTGCCAGCAGTTTTTTGGGCCAGCCCCAGCATTTT. It codes for CASSFLGQPQHF.

The gene calls are TRBV18 and TRBJ2-2; D is unclear. The CDR3 consists of 18 residues. Germline V gene data show CDR1 as KGHSH and CDR2 as LQKENI. V gave up 3 bases and J gave up 4 bases, with 21 bases separating them. The CDR3 sequence is CASSPIEIRVVGTGELFF. DNA for the CDR3: TGTGCCAGCTCACCGATTGAAATCCGGGTGGTAGGCACCGGGGAGCTGTTTTTT.

This clone was counted a few times. This chain's CDR3 is CASSPWTGGTEAFF. DNA of the CDR3: TGTGCCAGCAGCCCTTGGACAGGGGGCACTGAAGCTTTCTTT. J is TRBJ1-1 and V is TRBV9; 10 nucleotides match TRBD1. Germline trimming cut 4 bases from V and 4 bases from J; bases unmatched to any gene: 4. The CDR3 is 14 amino acids. Germline V gene sequence: CDR1 SGDLS, CDR2 YYNGEE.

The chain links TRBV25-1 to TRBJ1-2; D is perhaps TRBD1 (5 bases). The CDR3 totals 15 residues. V dropped 5 bases and J dropped 7 bases, with 20 bases sitting between them. Germline V gene data show CDR1 as MGHDK and CDR2 as SYGVNS. DNA for the CDR3: TGTGCCAGCAGTAGCGCACAGGAGTTAATCGGTGGCTACACCTTC. Protein product: CASSSAQELIGGYTF.